The 6 T cell receptor beta chains presented below share a single source sample, sequenced in a study of blood T cells in healthy people across ages. Next came a second PCR, run for about 7 to 12 cycles, which used a sample-barcoded 5' primer along with a J-beta primer mix. Each CDR3 protein gets one entry after TCRdb re-called the 5' RACE reads with MiXCR. Among about 640,000 distinct CDR3 sequences listed, 58% were seen once. The material sequenced was blood. The receptor set was obtained from a man aged 60 to 69 in good health.

CDR3 protein: CASSLGTNYEQYF. DNA for the CDR3: TGTGCCAGCAGCCTCGGGACAAATTACGAGCAGTACTTC. The chain has TRBV5-5 and TRBJ2-7; tentative D call: TRBD1 (6 bases). CDR1 SGHKS and CDR2 YYEKEE come from the germline V gene (reference sequence). Trimming took 4 bases from V and 4 from J, leaving 12 bases between them. CDR3 length: 13 residues.

The V and J genes are TRBV20-1 and TRBJ2-1; D not resolved. The CDR3 totals 16 residues. The V end lost 1 base, the J end lost 7 bases, and 20 bases lay between the germline ends. CDR1 is DFQATT and CDR2 is SNEGSKA in the germline V gene (reference sequence). CDR3 residues: CSARGVWPSGANEQFF. Here the CDR3 DNA reads TGCAGTGCTAGAGGGGTTTGGCCATCAGGAGCTAATGAGCAGTTCTTC.

The V and J genes are TRBV6-5 and TRBJ2-7, with TRBD1 matching over 8 bases. Trimming cost V 4 bases and J 2 bases; bases outside gene matches: 7. The germline V gene has CDR1 MNHEY and CDR2 SVGAGI. The CDR3 has 15 amino acids. Written as DNA, the CDR3 is TGTGCCAGCAGTTCCCCGTCACAGGGGGCCTACGAGCAGTACTTC. It encodes CASSSPSQGAYEQYF.

This clonotype was seen more than once but under ten times. The V and J genes are TRBV7-2 and TRBJ1-2, with D tentatively TRBD1 (6 bases). CDR1 SGHTA and CDR2 FQGNSA come from the germline V gene. V was pared by 10 bases and J by 8 bases, with 17 bases between. The CDR3 loop spans 12 amino acids. The CDR3 spells CATQAGVGGYTF. CDR3 bases: TGTGCCACCCAAGCAGGGGTCGGGGGCTACACCTTC.

This clonotype was counted a few times. The chain recombines TRBV5-1 with TRBJ2-4; a weak D match, TRBD2 (7 bases). The V end lost 6 bases, the J end lost 7 bases, and 17 bases lay between the germline ends. Germline CDR1 reads SGHRS; CDR2 reads YFSETQ. This CDR3 has 14 amino acids. CDR3 bases: TGCGCCAGCACCCCAGGGAGGGGGTCGAACATTCAGTACTTC. This gives the protein CASTPGRGSNIQYF.

The rearrangement uses TRBV5-1 and TRBJ2-5; 7 bases map to TRBD1. The CDR3 is 16 amino acids. Trimming took 0 bases from V and 2 from J; bases not matched to a gene: 7. Germline loops: CDR1 SGHRS, CDR2 YFSETQ. This CDR3 reads CASSLEQGHAQETQYF. CDR3 coding DNA: TGCGCCAGCAGCTTGGAACAGGGGCACGCTCAAGAGACCCAGTACTTC.